This T cell receptor (beta chain) was observed in a study of response to subunit inactivated influenza vaccine. A word on this clonotype: Its specificity is not known.

Broader study findings: That few new T cells are recruited by each seasonal influenza vaccination was the authors' suggestion.

TCRdb re-derived calls from the RT-PCR reads in MiXCR, one entry per CDR3 protein. The data hold some 500,000 distinct CDR3 sequences, with about 25% observed a single time. V was cut by 1 base and J by 7 bases, with 11 bases left in between. The CDR3 extends over 15 amino acids. Germline V lookup: CDR1 SGHTA, CDR2 FQGNSA. The receptor comes from a man in his fifties or sixties who received an inactivated influenza vaccine. This specimen consisted of CD4+ T cells sorted from PBMCs, obtained less than 6 days after vaccination. The J gene is TRBJ1-6, the V gene TRBV7-2, with a tentative D call TRBD1 (5 bases). CDR3 loop: CASSLVAGRNSPLHF. The CDR3 DNA reads as TGTGCCAGCAGCTTAGTAGCAGGGCGAAATTCACCCCTCCACTTT. The full variable domain, rest sourced from reference TRBV7-2 and TRBJ1-6, is GAGVSQSPSNKVTEKGKDVELRCDPISGHTALYWYRQSLGQGLEFLIYFQGNSAPDKSGLPSDRFSAERTGGSVSTLTIQRTQQEDSAVYLCASSLVAGRNSPLHFGNGTRLTVT.